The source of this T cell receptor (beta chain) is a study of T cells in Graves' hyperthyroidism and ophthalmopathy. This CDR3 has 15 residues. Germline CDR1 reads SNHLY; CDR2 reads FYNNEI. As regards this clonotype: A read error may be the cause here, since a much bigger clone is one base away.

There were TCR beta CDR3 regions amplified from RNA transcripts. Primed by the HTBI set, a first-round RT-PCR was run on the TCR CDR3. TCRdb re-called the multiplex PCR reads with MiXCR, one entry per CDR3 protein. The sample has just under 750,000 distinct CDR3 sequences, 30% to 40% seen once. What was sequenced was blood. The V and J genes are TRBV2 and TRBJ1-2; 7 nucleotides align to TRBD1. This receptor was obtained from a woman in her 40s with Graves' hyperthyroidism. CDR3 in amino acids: CASSEVGTVNYAYTF. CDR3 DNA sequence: TGTGCCAGCAGTGAAGTTGGGACAGTTAACTATGCCTACACCTTC.